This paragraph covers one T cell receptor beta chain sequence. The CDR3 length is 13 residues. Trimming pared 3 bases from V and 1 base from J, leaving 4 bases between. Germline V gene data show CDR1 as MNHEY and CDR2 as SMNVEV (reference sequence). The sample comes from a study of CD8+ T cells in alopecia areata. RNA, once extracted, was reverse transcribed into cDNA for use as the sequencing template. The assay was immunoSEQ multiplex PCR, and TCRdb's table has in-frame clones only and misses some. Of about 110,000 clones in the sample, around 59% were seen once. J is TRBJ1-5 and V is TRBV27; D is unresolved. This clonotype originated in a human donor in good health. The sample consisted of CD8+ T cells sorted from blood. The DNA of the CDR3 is TGTGCCAGCAGTTTGACCAGCAATCAGCCCCAGCATTTT. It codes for CASSLTSNQPQHF.